This T cell receptor beta chain was captured in a study of response to subunit inactivated influenza vaccine. Findings and caveats of the study: The study's authors posited that every seasonal influenza vaccination enlists few new T cells.

Germline loops: CDR1 ENHRY, CDR2 SYGVKD. Trimming at V came to 9 bases and at J to 5 bases, leaving 16 bases not matched to a gene. The CDR3 runs 15 residues. This clonotype showed up many times. What it binds is unknown. TCRdb re-called the RT-PCR reads with MiXCR, one entry per CDR3 protein. The table includes hundreds of thousands of distinct CDR3 sequences, 11% to 15% detected once. The TCR sequence derives from a man aged 45 to 65 who received an inactivated influenza vaccine. Sequencing used PBMCs from blood, obtained 14 days before vaccination. This sequence joins TRBV10-3 and TRBJ2-7, with 7 bases identical to TRBD2. The CDR3 loop is CAIAPGGGRADEQYF. The CDR3 DNA follows: TGTGCCATAGCCCCTGGGGGAGGGAGGGCGGACGAGCAGTACTTC.